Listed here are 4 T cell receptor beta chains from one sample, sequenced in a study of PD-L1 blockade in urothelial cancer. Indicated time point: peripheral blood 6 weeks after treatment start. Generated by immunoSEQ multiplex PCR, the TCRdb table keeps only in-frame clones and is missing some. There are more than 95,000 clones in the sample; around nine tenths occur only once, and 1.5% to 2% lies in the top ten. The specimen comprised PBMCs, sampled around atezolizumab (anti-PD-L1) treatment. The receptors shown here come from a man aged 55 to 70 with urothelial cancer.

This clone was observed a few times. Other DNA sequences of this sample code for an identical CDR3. In DNA, the CDR3 is TGCAGTGCCTCGAGGAACACTGAAGCTTTCTTT. Protein sequence: CSASRNTEAFF. The chain is built from TRBV20-1 and TRBJ1-1; D gene uncertain. Trimming took 6 bases from V and 1 from J, leaving 6 bases between them. Per germline, CDR1 DFQATT and CDR2 SNEGSKA (reference sequence). The CDR3 contains 11 residues.

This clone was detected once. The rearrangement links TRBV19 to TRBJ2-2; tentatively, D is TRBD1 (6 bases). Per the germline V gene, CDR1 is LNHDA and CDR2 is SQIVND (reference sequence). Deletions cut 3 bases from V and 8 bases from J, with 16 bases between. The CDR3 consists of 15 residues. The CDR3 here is CASSILGGASGELFF. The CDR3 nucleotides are TGTGCCAGTAGTATCTTAGGGGGAGCGTCAGGGGAGCTGTTTTTT.

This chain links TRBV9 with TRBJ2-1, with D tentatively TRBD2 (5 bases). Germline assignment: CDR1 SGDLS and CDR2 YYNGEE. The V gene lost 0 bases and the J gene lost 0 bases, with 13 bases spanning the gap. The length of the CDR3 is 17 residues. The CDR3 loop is CASSVALTGGSYNEQFF. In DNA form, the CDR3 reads TGTGCCAGCAGCGTAGCTTTGACCGGAGGCTCCTACAATGAGCAGTTCTTC.

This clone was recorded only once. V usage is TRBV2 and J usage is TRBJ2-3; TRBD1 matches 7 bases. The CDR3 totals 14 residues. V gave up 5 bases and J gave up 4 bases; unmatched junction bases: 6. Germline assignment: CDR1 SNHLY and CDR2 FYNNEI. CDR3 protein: CASSSDRAADTQYF. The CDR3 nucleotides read TGTGCCAGCAGTTCCGACAGGGCTGCAGATACGCAGTATTTT.